Listed here are 26 T cell receptor delta chains from one sample, sequenced in a study of gamma-delta T cells after stem cell transplantation. TCRdb redid clone calling on the RT-PCR reads using CATT. The profile shows under 6,500 delta-chain clones, about 1.9% of them singletons. Sequencing used gamma-delta T cells. The receptors originated from a human donor. It is not recorded whose cells these are; they may come from a transplant donor.

This clone qualifies as medium-sized. This chain uses TRDV2 with TRDJ1; D call uncertain. The CDR3 has 16 residues. V dropped 5 bases and J dropped 3 bases, with 21 bases sitting between them. Germline CDR1 and CDR2: GEAIGNYY and EKD. The CDR3 reads CACGSLLMYGSDKLIF. Written as DNA, the CDR3 is TGTGCCTGTGGGTCGTTACTGATGTACGGGTCCGATAAACTCATCTTT.

For the CDR3, the DNA is TGTGCCTGTGACGACCTATTACTGGGGGATACTTTCGGCACCGATAAACTCATCTTT. Its protein is CACDDLLLGDTFGTDKLIF. This chain uses TRDV2 with TRDJ1; TRDD3 matches at 12 bases. Germline CDR1 and CDR2: GEAIGNYY and EKD. Trimming at V came to 3 bases and at J to 1 base, leaving 14 bases not matched to a gene. The CDR3 length is 19 residues.

This clone is termed medium-sized. The same CDR3 can be traced to other DNA sequences in this sample. The V and J genes are TRDV2 and TRDJ1, with 8 bases matching TRDD3. Losses at the gene ends were 0 bases for V and 2 bases for J; bases not matched to a gene: 19. Germline V gene sequence: CDR1 GEAIGNYY, CDR2 EKD. The CDR3 length is 20 residues. As DNA, the CDR3 is TGTGCCTGTGACACCCTACCCTCCACGAAGGGGGATAGAGTAACCGATAAACTCATCTTT. It yields the protein CACDTLPSTKGDRVTDKLIF.

This clone rates as medium-sized (0.01 to 0.1%). V is TRDV2 and J is TRDJ1, with TRDD3 identical over 9 bases. The germline CDR1 and CDR2 sequences are GEAIGNYY and EKD. The trim removed 0 bases at V and 0 bases at J, leaving 7 bases unmatched. CDR3 length: 17 amino acids. The CDR3 DNA reads TGTGCCTGTGACACCGTACGGGGGATACAAGACACCGATAAACTCATCTTT. Protein product: CACDTVRGIQDTDKLIF.

This clone was observed a few times. It differs at one base from a far larger clone, so likely a read error. The same CDR3 is also encoded by other DNA sequences in this sample. The rearrangement uses TRDV2 and TRDJ1; 9 bases are a match to TRDD3. Germline V CDR1 and CDR2: GEAIGNYY, EKD. This CDR3 is built from 15 residues. In nucleotides, the CDR3 is TGTGCCTGTGACTTACTGGGGGACTACACCGACAAACTCATCTTT. It yields the protein CACDLLGDYTDKLIF.

By its share, this clone is large. This sample includes further DNA sequences coding for the same CDR3. The chain recombines TRDV2 with TRDJ1, with 12 bases fitting TRDD3. With V trimmed by 0 bases and J by 0 bases, 13 bases remained unmatched. In germline, CDR1 is GEAIGNYY, CDR2 EKD. This CDR3 comprises 20 residues. The CDR3 region is CACDTLGGSGGYEYTDKLIF. In DNA form, the CDR3 reads TGTGCCTGTGACACCCTTGGAGGCTCTGGGGGATACGAGTACACCGATAAACTCATCTTT.

Details on this clone: The protein that TCRdb holds for this DNA derives from a much larger clone and differs from the translated DNA at residue 3, which likely indicates a read error; the protein shown here is translated from the DNA. The rearrangement uses TRDV2 and TRDJ1; D unresolved. CDR1 is GEAIGNYY, CDR2 EKD, per germline. The CDR3 runs to 18 residues. For the CDR3, the DNA is TGTGCCCGTGACACGGTTAAAGTAAGGGGTTCGTACACCGATAAACTCATCTTT. Its translation: CARDTVKVRGSYTDKLIF.

For this clone: This is likely an artifact of a read error, given a far larger clone one base away. In the same sample, other DNA sequences code for this CDR3. V is TRDV2 and J is TRDJ1, with no clear D. Germline values: CDR1 GEAIGNYY, CDR2 EKD. This CDR3 contains 17 residues. V gave up 3 bases and J gave up 2 bases, with 21 bases separating them. The CDR3 sequence: CACDAITILGQTDKLIF. The CDR3, as DNA: TGTGCCTGTGACGCTATCACTATACTTGGGCAAACCGATAAACTCATCTTT.

This clone was seen a handful of times. TCRdb lists the protein of a much larger clone for this DNA, which differs at residue 9, so this is likely a read error; the protein given here is translated from the DNA itself. This chain connects TRDV2 to TRDJ1, with D maybe TRDD3 (5 bases). V was trimmed by 0 bases and J by 1 base, leaving 17 bases between them. The CDR3 runs to 17 residues. Germline CDR1 GEAIGNYY, CDR2 EKD. Here the CDR3 DNA reads TGTGCCTGTGACACCCTTGGGGTCGAAAAGCGCACCGATAAACTCATCTTT. Translation: CACDTLGVEKRTDKLIF.

This clone was recorded at least ten times. With only one base between it and a far larger clone, this is likely a read error. At the DNA level, this CDR3 is encoded by other sequences in the same sample as well. This chain connects TRDV2 to TRDJ1; 13 nucleotides agree with TRDD3. From germline, CDR1 is GEAIGNYY and CDR2 EKD. CDR3 length: 15 residues. After removal of 7 bases from V and 3 bases from J, the junction contained 7 bases not matched to a gene. The CDR3 sequence: CACDSLGDTADKLIF. The CDR3 bases are TGTGCCTGCGACTCACTGGGGGATACGGCCGATAAACTCATCTTT.

Of note for this clone: TCRdb assigns this DNA the protein of a much larger clone, which departs from its translation at residue 12; this likely reflects a read error, and the protein shown comes from translating the DNA. The CDR3 nucleotides are TGTGCCTGTGACACGCTGGGGGATACGGGACCGCACACCGATAAACTCATCTTT. Encoded protein: CACDTLGDTGPHTDKLIF. The rearrangement uses TRDV2 and TRDJ1, with 12 nucleotides matching TRDD3. Trimming took 1 base from V and 0 from J; bases not matched to a gene: 8. The CDR3 consists of 18 residues. CDR1 is GEAIGNYY and CDR2 is EKD in the germline V gene.

This clone was picked up a small number of times. One base separates it from a far larger clone, so it is likely a read error. Other DNA variants within this sample encode the same CDR3. The J gene is TRDJ3, the V gene TRDV2; 9 positions agree with TRDD3. There are 19 residues in the CDR3. CDR1 is GEAIGNYY and CDR2 is EKD in the germline V gene. The ends lost 0 bases at V and 0 bases at J; junction bases unmatched: 5. The chain's CDR3 is CACDTAGGYSSWDTRQMFF. CDR3 in DNA: TGTGCCTGTGACACCGCCGGGGGATACTCCTCCTGGGACACCCGACAGATGTTTTTC.

This clone was observed a handful of times. CDR3 nucleotide sequence: TGTGCCTGTGACCGCCTGGGGGATAAGGGGCCGGTCGATAAACTCATCTTT. Protein product: CACDRLGDKGPVDKLIF. V is TRDV2 and J is TRDJ1, with 10 bases fitting TRDD3. The CDR3 sequence is 17 residues long. Germline values: CDR1 GEAIGNYY, CDR2 EKD. Trimming cost V 3 bases and J 4 bases; bases outside gene matches: 13.

Regarding this clone: A far larger clone is off by one base, so a read error is likely. The chain carries TRDV2 and TRDJ1; tentative D call: TRDD2 (6 bases). The CDR3 has 21 residues. Germline CDR1 is GEAIGNYY and CDR2 is EKD. CDR3 in amino acids: CARDEEWPAPSHAPRMDKLIF. Written as DNA, the CDR3 is TGTGCCCGTGACGAGGAATGGCCCGCCCCTTCCCATGCCCCACGGATGGATAAACTCATCTTT.

This clone was found a few times. The J gene is TRDJ1, the V gene TRDV2, with 9 bases lining up with TRDD3. The CDR3 is 19 amino acids. Germline V CDR1 and CDR2: GEAIGNYY, EKD. V shed 2 bases, J shed 1 base, and the junction held 16 bases outside the gene matches. The CDR3 loop is CACDNLSFGDTLSTDKLIF. CDR3 nucleotides: TGTGCCTGTGACAATTTGTCCTTTGGGGATACGCTTAGCACCGATAAACTCATCTTT.

Comment on this clone: Translating this DNA gives a protein that differs at residue 4 from the TCRdb one, which belongs to a much larger clone; a read error is likely, and the protein shown is this translation. This sequence joins TRDV2 and TRDJ1; 9 bases align to TRDD3. Germline V lookup: CDR1 GEAIGNYY, CDR2 EKD. There are 15 residues in the CDR3. CDR3 protein: CACGTVGGYSDKLIF. CDR3 in DNA: TGTGCCTGTGGCACCGTAGGGGGATACTCCGATAAACTCATCTTT.

About this clone itself: TCRdb assigns this DNA the protein of a much larger clone, which departs from its translation at residue 5; this likely reflects a read error, and the protein shown comes from translating the DNA. CDR3 sequence (DNA): TGTGCCTGTGACCGACTGGGGGATACGGCCGATAAACTCATCTTT. Translated, it gives CACDRLGDTADKLIF. The chain uses TRDV2 and TRDJ1, with TRDD3 matching over 13 bases. With 3 bases clipped from V and 3 bases from J, the junction kept 3 bases outside the gene matches. The CDR3 runs to 15 residues. Germline CDR1 is GEAIGNYY and CDR2 is EKD.

Worth noting for this clone: A read error likely explains this, since a far larger clone differs by one base. Different DNA sequences within this sample yield the same CDR3. The rearrangement joins TRDV2 to TRDJ1; D might be TRDD3 (5 bases). Looked up from germline, CDR1 is GEAIGNYY and CDR2 is EKD. The CDR3 is 13 amino acids. The CDR3 reads CACDKWGTDKLIF. CDR3 nucleotide sequence: TGTGCCTGTGACAAGTGGGGCACCGATAAACTCATCTTC.

This clone ranks as large. Within the sample, other DNA sequences also encode this same CDR3. The rearrangement links TRDV2 to TRDJ1; either TRDD2 or TRDD3 may supply D (5 bases each). Trimming pared 0 bases from V and 1 base from J, leaving 29 bases between. The germline CDR1 and CDR2 sequences are GEAIGNYY and EKD. The length of the CDR3 is 21 residues. DNA for the CDR3: TGTGCCTGTGACACCGTTGGCCTTCGGAGGGATCCTAGGGGACCCACCGATAAACTCATCTTT. Protein sequence: CACDTVGLRRDPRGPTDKLIF.

This clone was seen more than once but under ten times. A much more abundant neighbour one base away suggests this may be a read error. The same CDR3 can be traced to other DNA sequences in this sample. The chain is built from TRDV2 and TRDJ1, with 7 bases identical to TRDD3. The germline V gene has CDR1 GEAIGNYY and CDR2 EKD. The CDR3 has 21 residues. The V and J ends lost 3 bases and 0 bases, in that order; junction bases with no gene match: 24. CDR3 loop: CACDEVGDPEARGTYTDKLIF. CDR3 DNA: TGTGCCTGTGACGAGGTGGGGGACCCCGAGGCTCGAGGTACCTACACCGATAAACTCATCTTT.

This clone came up a few times. This is likely an artifact of a read error, given a far larger clone one base away. The same CDR3 arises from other DNA sequences in this sample as well. This chain links TRDV2 with TRDJ1; 10 bases agree with TRDD3. The CDR3 has 15 residues. With 3 bases clipped from V and 3 bases from J, the junction kept 6 bases outside the gene matches. Germline loops: CDR1 GEAIGNYY, CDR2 EKD. CDR3 amino acids: CACDELGDLADKLIF. In DNA form, the CDR3 reads TGTGCCTGTGACGAACTGGGGGATCTGGCCGATAAACTCATCTTT.

This clone has a count of ten or more. The V gene is TRDV2, the J gene TRDJ1, with 8 bases identical to TRDD3. The germline V gene encodes CDR1 GEAIGNYY and CDR2 EKD. V shed 0 bases, J shed 1 base, and the junction held 9 bases outside the gene matches. The CDR3 contains 17 residues. CDR3 in DNA: TGTGCCTGTGACACCGTACTGGGGGGAACGAGCACCGATAAACTCATCTTT. Translated, it gives CACDTVLGGTSTDKLIF.

On this clone itself: TCRdb's protein, taken from a much larger clone, differs from this DNA's translation at residue 12, likely owing to a read error; the protein displayed comes from the DNA. The chain combines TRDV2 with TRDJ3; D perhaps matches TRDD3 (6 bases). The V gene's germline CDR1 is GEAIGNYY and CDR2 EKD. The CDR3 length is 19 residues. Here the CDR3 reads CACDTPGMTGSRDTRQMFF. CDR3 sequence (DNA): TGTGCCTGTGACACTCCGGGGATGACGGGCTCCCGGGACACCCGACAGATGTTTTTC.

For this clone: The protein that TCRdb holds for this DNA derives from a much larger clone and differs from the translated DNA at residue 12, which likely indicates a read error; the protein shown here is translated from the DNA. V usage is TRDV2 and J usage is TRDJ1; unclear D gene. The CDR3 is 16 residues long. The germline gives CDR1 GEAIGNYY, CDR2 EKD. The CDR3 nucleotides are TGTGCCTGTGACCTCGTACCCGGCTCGAACACCGGTAAACTCATCTTT. This translates into CACDLVPGSNTGKLIF.

With regard to this clone: This DNA translates differently at residue 14 from the TCRdb protein, which is that of a much larger clone; a read error is likely, and the protein shown is the DNA's own translation. The rearrangement joins TRDV2 to TRDJ1; D remains unclear. This CDR3 spans 15 amino acids. Germline V gene lookup returns CDR1 GEAIGNYY and CDR2 EKD. This CDR3 is CACDTLSGYTDKLTF. The CDR3 nucleotides read TGTGCCTGTGACACTCTCTCGGGGTACACCGATAAACTCACCTTT.

This clone was counted only a few times. This DNA's translation differs at residue 10 from TCRdb's protein, which comes from a much larger clone; a read error is likely, and the protein shown is translated from the DNA. The chain is built from TRDV2 and TRDJ1, with 11 nucleotides matching TRDD3. The CDR3 totals 17 residues. V shed 3 bases and J 2 bases; nucleotides not matched to a gene: 10. Germline assignment: CDR1 GEAIGNYY and CDR2 EKD. CDR3 residues: CACDPLLGDIQTDKLIF. CDR3 sequence (DNA): TGTGCCTGTGACCCCTTACTGGGGGATATTCAGACCGATAAACTCATCTTT.